The entry below gives a single TCR beta chain sequence along with its context. Its antigen is undetermined. A read error is possible here, since a much larger clone lies one base away. Germline CDR1 MNHEY, CDR2 SMNVEV (reference sequence). This CDR3 has 14 amino acids. The data were taken from a study of regulatory T cells in long-lasting Graves disease. Study outcomes and limitations: TCR diversity was lower in persistent Graves' patients than in newly diagnosed ones.

With iRepertoire HTBI primers and Arm-PCR of CDR3 regions, TCR beta libraries were built. Authors' methods: Samples jointly harbored 60 to 70 TRBV and about 13 TRBJ segments. TCRdb re-called the multiplex PCR reads with MiXCR, one entry per CDR3 protein. The V and J calls were not made by the authors but by TCRdb's processing. Found here are 310,000 or so distinct CDR3 sequences, approximately 20% of them singletons; the top ten hold approximately 60%. Specified time point: persistent/refractory GD, antithyroid drugs over 5 years with positive TRAb. Generation of the TCR library employed RNA extracted from PBMCs.

The input for sequencing was peripheral blood mononuclear cells (PBMCs), taken when the disease was refractory, from a patient treated with antithyroid drugs. The J gene is TRBJ1-1, the V gene TRBV27; no clear D gene. This receptor was identified in a female donor with Graves disease. The chain's CDR3 is CVSSFGSTNTEAFF. CDR3 nucleotides: TGTGTCAGCAGTTTTGGGTCCACGAACACTGAAGCTTTCTTT.